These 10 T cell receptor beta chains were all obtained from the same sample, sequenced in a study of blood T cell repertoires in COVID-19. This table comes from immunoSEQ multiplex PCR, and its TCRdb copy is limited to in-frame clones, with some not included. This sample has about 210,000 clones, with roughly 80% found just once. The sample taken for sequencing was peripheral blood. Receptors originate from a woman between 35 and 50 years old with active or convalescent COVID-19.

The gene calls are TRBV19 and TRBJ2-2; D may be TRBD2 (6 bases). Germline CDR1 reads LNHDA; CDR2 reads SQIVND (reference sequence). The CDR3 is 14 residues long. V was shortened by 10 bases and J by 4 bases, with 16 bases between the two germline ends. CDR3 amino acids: CATRRAGSTGELFF. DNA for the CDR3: TGTGCCACTAGAAGGGCGGGGAGCACCGGGGAGCTGTTTTTT.

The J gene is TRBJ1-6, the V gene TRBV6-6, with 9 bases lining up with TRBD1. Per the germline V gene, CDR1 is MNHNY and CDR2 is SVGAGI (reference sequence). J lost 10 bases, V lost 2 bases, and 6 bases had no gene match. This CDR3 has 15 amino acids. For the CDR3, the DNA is TGTGCCAGCAGTTACGGGACAGGGAGAGGGTCACCCCTCCACTTT. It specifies CASSYGTGRGSPLHF.

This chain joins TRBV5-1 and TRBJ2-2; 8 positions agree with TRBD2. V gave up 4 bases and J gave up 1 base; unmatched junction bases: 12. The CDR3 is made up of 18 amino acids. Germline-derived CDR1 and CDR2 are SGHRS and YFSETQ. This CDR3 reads CASSPSLRLARNTGELFF. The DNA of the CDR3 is TGCGCCAGCAGCCCGAGTTTGCGACTAGCGAGGAACACCGGGGAGCTGTTTTTT.

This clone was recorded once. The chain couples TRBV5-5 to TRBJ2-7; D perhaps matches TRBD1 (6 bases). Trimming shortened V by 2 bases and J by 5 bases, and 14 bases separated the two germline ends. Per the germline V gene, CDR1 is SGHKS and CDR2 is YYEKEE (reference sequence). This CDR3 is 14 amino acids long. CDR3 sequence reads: CASSFGGRGDEQYF. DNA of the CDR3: TGTGCCAGCAGCTTTGGGGGCCGGGGCGACGAGCAGTACTTC.

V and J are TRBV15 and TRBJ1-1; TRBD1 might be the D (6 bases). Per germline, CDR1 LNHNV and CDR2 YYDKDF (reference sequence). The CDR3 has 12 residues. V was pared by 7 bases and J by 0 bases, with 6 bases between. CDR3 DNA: TGTGCCACCAAGGGGGTGAACACTGAAGCTTTCTTT. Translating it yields CATKGVNTEAFF.

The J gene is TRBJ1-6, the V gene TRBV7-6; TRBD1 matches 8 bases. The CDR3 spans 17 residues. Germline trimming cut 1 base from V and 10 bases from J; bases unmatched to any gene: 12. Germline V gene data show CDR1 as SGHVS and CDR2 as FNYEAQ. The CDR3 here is CASSLGSGQGALSPLHF. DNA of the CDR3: TGTGCCAGCAGCTTAGGGTCAGGGCAGGGGGCTTTGTCACCCCTCCACTTT.

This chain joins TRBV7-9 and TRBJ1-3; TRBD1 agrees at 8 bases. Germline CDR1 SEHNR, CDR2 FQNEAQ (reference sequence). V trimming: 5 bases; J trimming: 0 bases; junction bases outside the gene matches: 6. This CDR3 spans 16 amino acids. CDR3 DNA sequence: TGTGCCAGCAGCCGACAGGGGCTAAACTCTGGAAACACCATATATTTT. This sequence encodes CASSRQGLNSGNTIYF.

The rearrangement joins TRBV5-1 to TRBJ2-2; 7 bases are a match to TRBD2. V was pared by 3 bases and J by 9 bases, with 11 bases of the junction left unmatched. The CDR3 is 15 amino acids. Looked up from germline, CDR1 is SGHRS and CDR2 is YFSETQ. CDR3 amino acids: CASSSYEGGAWELFF. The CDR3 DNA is TGCGCCAGCAGCTCCTACGAGGGAGGGGCCTGGGAGCTGTTTTTT.

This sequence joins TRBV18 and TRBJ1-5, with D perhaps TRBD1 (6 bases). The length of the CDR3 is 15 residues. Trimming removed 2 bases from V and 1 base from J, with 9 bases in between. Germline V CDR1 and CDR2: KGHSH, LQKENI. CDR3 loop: CASSPTGSSNQPQHF. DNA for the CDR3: TGTGCCAGCTCACCAACAGGGTCAAGCAATCAGCCCCAGCATTTT. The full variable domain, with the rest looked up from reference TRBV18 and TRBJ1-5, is NAGVMQNPRHLVRRRGQEARLRCSPMKGHSHVYWYRQLPEEGLKFMVYLQKENIIDESGMPKERFSAEFPKEGPSILRIQQVVRGDSAAYFCASSPTGSSNQPQHFGDGTRLSIL.

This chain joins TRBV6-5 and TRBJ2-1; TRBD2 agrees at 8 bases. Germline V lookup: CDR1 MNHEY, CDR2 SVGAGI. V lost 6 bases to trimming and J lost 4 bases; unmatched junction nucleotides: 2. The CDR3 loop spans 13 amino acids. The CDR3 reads CASRTGGYNEQFF. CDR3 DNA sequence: TGTGCCAGCAGAACGGGGGGGTACAATGAGCAGTTCTTC.